Presented here are 29 T cell receptor beta chains from one specimen sequenced in a study of blood T cell repertoires in COVID-19. TCRdb's table, derived via immunoSEQ multiplex PCR, lists solely in-frame clones and lacks some. Of around 250,000 clones listed, about 87% are singletons. Sequences were obtained from PBMCs or T cells enriched from blood (not recorded which). The receptors stem from a woman in her thirties with acute COVID-19.

V usage is TRBV11-2 and J usage is TRBJ2-1, with a tentative D call TRBD2 (6 bases). The germline V gene has CDR1 SGHAT and CDR2 FQNNGV. This CDR3 comprises 15 residues. Between the trimmed V and J ends, which lost 6 bases and 3 bases, there was a span of 15 bases. This chain's CDR3 is CASSPPQRVYNEQFF. The CDR3 bases are TGTGCCAGCAGTCCTCCCCAGCGGGTCTACAATGAGCAGTTCTTC.

The chain combines TRBV6-2 or TRBV6-3 with TRBJ2-2; TRBD2 agrees at 9 bases. The length of the CDR3 is 18 residues. The ends lost 5 bases at V and 6 bases at J; junction bases unmatched: 16. Germline CDR1 is MNHEY and CDR2 is SVGEGT. In DNA form, the CDR3 reads TGTGCCAGCAGTCGCCAACCCCCTATAGCGGGAGACCCCGGGGAGCTGTTTTTT. It yields the protein CASSRQPPIAGDPGELFF.

This chain links TRBV7-8 with TRBJ2-1; 7 nucleotides agree with TRBD2. The CDR3 runs to 15 residues. CDR1 and CDR2 (germline): SGHVS, FQNEAQ. The V segment lost 2 bases and the J segment 1 base; nucleotides outside the gene matches: 2. CDR3 bases: TGTGCCAGCAGCTTACAAGCGGGATCCTACAATGAGCAGTTCTTC. Translating it yields CASSLQAGSYNEQFF.

This sequence joins TRBV20-1 and TRBJ1-2; no clear D gene. The CDR3 is 14 amino acids. V lost 3 bases and J lost 1, with 12 bases in between. Germline loops: CDR1 DFQATT, CDR2 SNEGSKA (reference sequence). The CDR3 bases are TGCAGTGCTAGTATCACAGAGTTTAACTATGGCTACACCTTC. This translates into CSASITEFNYGYTF.

The chain is built from TRBV6-5 and TRBJ2-2; 9 positions match TRBD1. Germline lookup yields CDR1 MNHEY and CDR2 SVGAGI. The J segment lost 1 base and the V segment lost 8 bases, leaving 2 bases of the junction unmatched. The CDR3 has 14 residues. CDR3 nucleotide sequence: TGTGCCAGCGGACAGGGGAGGAACACCGGGGAGCTGTTTTTT. Its translation is CASGQGRNTGELFF.

The genes are TRBV27 and TRBJ2-7; D remains unclear. V lost 4 bases and J 2 bases, leaving 6 bases between the germline ends. This CDR3 comprises 12 residues. Germline lookup yields CDR1 MNHEY and CDR2 SMNVEV (reference sequence). CDR3 amino acids: CASSSPPYEQYF. In DNA form, the CDR3 reads TGTGCCAGCAGTTCCCCTCCCTACGAGCAGTACTTC.

The CDR3 here is CAITSRDTEAFF. CDR3 coding DNA: TGTGCCATCACTTCCAGGGACACTGAAGCTTTCTTT. This chain joins TRBV10-3 and TRBJ1-1; a possible D gene is TRBD1 (5 bases). CDR1 is ENHRY, CDR2 SYGVKD, per germline. This CDR3 region has 12 residues. V lost 7 bases to trimming and J lost 3 bases, with 9 bases between them.

This chain uses TRBV28 with TRBJ2-3; 7 bases match TRBD1. Per the germline V gene, CDR1 is MDHEN and CDR2 is SYDVKM. V shed 1 base, J shed 6 bases, and the junction held 1 base outside the gene matches. The CDR3 covers 13 residues. This CDR3 is CASSLSRGDTQYF. The DNA for the CDR3 is TGTGCCAGCAGTTTATCCAGGGGGGATACGCAGTATTTT.

V usage is TRBV25-1 and J usage is TRBJ2-1; D is undetermined. Germline V lookup: CDR1 MGHDK, CDR2 SYGVNS. CDR3 size: 11 residues. V was clipped by 2 bases and J by 10 bases, with 6 bases between them. Here the CDR3 reads CASSESAEQFF. The CDR3 DNA follows: TGTGCCAGCAGTGAAAGCGCCGAGCAGTTCTTC.

The chain links TRBV19 to TRBJ2-7; D is possibly TRBD2 (6 bases). V shed 2 bases and J shed 0 bases, with 11 bases lying between them. From germline, CDR1 is LNHDA and CDR2 SQIVND (reference sequence). There are 15 residues in the CDR3. The DNA for the CDR3 is TGTGCCAGTAGTATACGGGCGGGGAGCTCCTACGAGCAGTACTTC. Translating gives CASSIRAGSSYEQYF.

The chain uses TRBV4-3 and TRBJ2-7, with 15 positions matching TRBD2. CDR3 size: 15 residues. Germline assignment: CDR1 LGHNA and CDR2 YSLEER. Trimming took 4 bases from V and 4 from J; bases not matched to a gene: 2. CDR3 region: CASSPGLAGGYEQYF. In nucleotides, the CDR3 is TGCGCCAGCAGCCCGGGACTAGCGGGAGGATACGAGCAGTACTTC.

This clone is a singleton in its sample. This chain joins TRBV18 and TRBJ1-6, with D maybe TRBD1 (6 bases). The germline V gene encodes CDR1 KGHSH and CDR2 LQKENI. This CDR3 comprises 16 residues. Trimming took off 3 bases at V and 7 bases at J, with 16 bases between the two ends. CDR3 region: CASSPVRGAENSPLHF. The CDR3 coding sequence is TGTGCCAGCTCACCGGTTCGGGGGGCTGAAAATTCACCCCTCCACTTT.

This clone came up once. The chain employs TRBV19 and TRBJ2-7, with 7 bases fitting TRBD2. The trim removed 4 bases at V and 2 bases at J, leaving 5 bases unmatched. CDR1 and CDR2 (germline): LNHDA, SQIVND (reference sequence). This CDR3 has 14 amino acids. CDR3 region: CASSNSGSTYEQYF. The CDR3, as DNA: TGTGCCAGTAGTAATAGCGGGTCCACCTACGAGCAGTACTTC.

The gene calls are TRBV28 and TRBJ2-7; 8 nucleotides align to TRBD1. Per germline, CDR1 MDHEN and CDR2 SYDVKM. The CDR3 totals 14 residues. V lost 6 bases to trimming and J lost 9 bases; unmatched junction nucleotides: 13. The CDR3 DNA reads TGTGCCAGCAGCGGGCAGGGGGCGTGGGTTGGGCAGTACTTC. This translates into CASSGQGAWVGQYF.

The V and J genes are TRBV29-1 and TRBJ1-2; 7 bases map to TRBD1. Germline assignment: CDR1 SQVTM and CDR2 ANQGSEA. The CDR3 totals 14 residues. Trimming cost V 0 bases and J 8 bases; bases outside gene matches: 9. CDR3 sequence: CSVEDRERGQGYTF. The CDR3, as DNA: TGCAGCGTTGAAGATCGAGAAAGGGGGCAAGGCTACACCTTC.

The rearrangement uses TRBV3-1 (or the pseudogene TRBV3-2) and TRBJ2-1; D is unresolved. In germline, CDR1 is LGHDT, CDR2 YNNKEL (reference sequence). Trimming pared 1 base from V and 5 bases from J, leaving 3 bases between. The CDR3 sequence is 12 residues long. The CDR3 bases are TGTGCCAGCAGCCAAGTCGACAATGAGCAGTTCTTC. Amino acid sequence: CASSQVDNEQFF.

The J gene is TRBJ1-1, the V gene TRBV5-1, with TRBD1 matching 7 bases. Per germline, CDR1 SGHRS and CDR2 YFSETQ. This CDR3 has 12 amino acids. V dropped 5 bases and J dropped 6; count of bases not matched to a gene: 4. The CDR3 is CASSDQGAEAFF. Written as DNA, the CDR3 is TGCGCCAGCAGTGATCAGGGGGCTGAAGCTTTCTTT.

The CDR3 sequence: CASRRMNTEAFF. CDR3 in DNA: TGTGCCAGCAGGAGGATGAACACTGAAGCTTTCTTT. The rearrangement joins TRBV27 to TRBJ1-1; D remains unclear. V was trimmed by 6 bases and J by 0 bases, leaving 5 bases between them. Germline CDR1 MNHEY, CDR2 SMNVEV (reference sequence). The CDR3 sequence is 12 residues long.

CDR3 residues: CSVGYREAPDTQYF. The CDR3 DNA reads TGCAGCGTTGGTTATCGGGAGGCACCCGATACGCAGTATTTT. V and J are TRBV29-1 and TRBJ2-3; TRBD2 matches at 7 bases. CDR1 SQVTM and CDR2 ANQGSEA come from the germline V gene. The V and J ends lost 4 bases and 6 bases, in that order; junction bases with no gene match: 10. The CDR3 runs to 14 residues.

This chain links TRBV27 with TRBJ2-2, with a weak D call TRBD2 (6 bases). Trimming took off 5 bases at V and 5 bases at J, with 9 bases between the two ends. This CDR3 region has 13 residues. Germline V lookup: CDR1 MNHEY, CDR2 SMNVEV (reference sequence). The CDR3 DNA follows: TGTGCCAGCAGTCCCCTAGCGACCGGGGAGCTGTTTTTT. Protein sequence: CASSPLATGELFF.

The chain carries TRBV7-8 and TRBJ2-7; D is undetermined. V lost 2 bases, J lost 3 bases, and 8 bases lay in between. CDR3 size: 13 residues. CDR1 is SGHVS and CDR2 is FQNEAQ in the germline V gene. The CDR3 reads CASSLTPSYEQYF. As DNA, the CDR3 is TGTGCCAGCAGCTTAACACCAAGCTACGAGCAGTACTTC.

A single count supports this clone. The CDR3 is CASSHGQAYEQYF. Written as DNA, the CDR3 is TGTGCCAGCAGCCATGGGCAAGCCTACGAGCAGTACTTC. The genes are TRBV27 and TRBJ2-7; no clear D gene. V was cut by 6 bases and J by 2 bases, with 11 bases left in between. The CDR3 is made up of 13 amino acids. CDR1 MNHEY and CDR2 SMNVEV come from the germline V gene (reference sequence).

This sequence joins TRBV28 and TRBJ1-2; weak D call: TRBD1 (6 bases). The CDR3 is made up of 15 amino acids. CDR1 MDHEN and CDR2 SYDVKM come from the germline V gene. V gave up 4 bases and J gave up 3 bases, with 15 bases separating them. The CDR3 sequence is CASSSPQGFDYGYTF. In DNA form, the CDR3 reads TGTGCCAGCAGTTCGCCACAGGGATTCGACTATGGCTACACCTTC.

The chain has TRBV5-1 and TRBJ2-7; no clear D gene. CDR3 size: 12 residues. The V end lost 0 bases, the J end lost 4 bases, and 5 bases lay between the germline ends. The germline gives CDR1 SGHRS, CDR2 YFSETQ. For the CDR3, the DNA is TGCGCCAGCAGCTTGGACTGGTACGAGCAGTACTTC. Translated: CASSLDWYEQYF.

The chain is built from TRBV6-6 and TRBJ2-1; 8 bases agree with TRBD2. This CDR3 comprises 14 residues. V trimming: 2 bases; J trimming: 6 bases; junction bases outside the gene matches: 3. Germline CDR1 is MNHNY and CDR2 is SVGAGI (reference sequence). The CDR3 is CASSYASGSNEQFF. CDR3 DNA: TGTGCCAGCAGTTACGCCAGCGGGAGCAATGAGCAGTTCTTC.

This clone has only one observation. The V call is TRBV18, the J call TRBJ1-1; D gene unclear. This CDR3 contains 14 residues. CDR1 KGHSH and CDR2 LQKENI come from the germline V gene. Deletions cut 3 bases from V and 7 bases from J, with 15 bases between. The CDR3 DNA reads as TGTGCCAGCTCACCGGACGGGGTGGGTCGTGAAGCTTTCTTT. It is translated as CASSPDGVGREAFF.

The chain has TRBV28 and TRBJ1-2; 11 positions agree with TRBD1. Per germline, CDR1 MDHEN and CDR2 SYDVKM. This CDR3 region has 15 residues. V shed 6 bases, J shed 7 bases, and the junction held 10 bases outside the gene matches. CDR3 bases: TGTGCCAGCAGCCCCTCGGGACAGGGGGATCTTGGCTACACCTTC. This translates into CASSPSGQGDLGYTF.

This clone was seen once. The chain uses TRBV6-6 and TRBJ1-1; D possibly corresponds to TRBD1 (6 bases). V lost 6 bases and J 0 bases, leaving 14 bases between the germline ends. The CDR3 sequence is 15 residues long. CDR1 is MNHNY, CDR2 SVGAGI, per germline (reference sequence). Here the CDR3 DNA reads TGTGCCAGCAGCAACCTAGGACAGATGAACACTGAAGCTTTCTTT. Protein: CASSNLGQMNTEAFF.

The chain couples TRBV3-1 (or the pseudogene TRBV3-2) to TRBJ2-1; D possibly corresponds to TRBD1 (5 bases). Deletions cut 4 bases from V and 9 bases from J, with 25 bases between. The CDR3 loop spans 17 amino acids. Germline V gene sequence: CDR1 LGHDT, CDR2 YNNKEL (reference sequence). The DNA of the CDR3 is TGTGCCAGCAGCCTTATTAGGGGCAAAGAAATGAATCCTGAGCAGTTCTTC. Protein sequence: CASSLIRGKEMNPEQFF.